This is a list of T cell receptor beta chains from one sample in a study of T cell clusters in autoimmune cytopenias. Following a re-call of the multiplex PCR reads, TCRdb has one entry per CDR3 protein and lacks DNA. The sample has some 500 distinct CDR3 sequences. The same sample was also studied in work on T cell repertoires in aging, cancer and after chemotherapy.

Sequenced sample: peripheral blood. The source of these receptors is a human donor in good health. Each CDR3 is given with its conserved first and last residue. The order of the fields is J gene, V gene, clone size, CDR3 length, CDR3 protein. Some rows mark clone size as missing; the rest say once, few, many or name a class of expanded clone.

J gene: TRBJ2-7; V gene: TRBV30; clone size: large; CDR3 length: 12; CDR3 protein: CAWSVKTYEQYF
J gene: TRBJ2-7; V gene: TRBV11-1; clone size: large; CDR3 length: 16; CDR3 protein: CASSFGTSGEAYEQYF
J gene: TRBJ2-3; V gene: TRBV6-5; clone size: hyperexpanded; CDR3 length: 12; CDR3 protein: CASSPVRDTQYF
J gene: TRBJ1-3; V gene: TRBV6-5; clone size: medium-sized; CDR3 length: 15; CDR3 protein: CASSYSEGGRNTIYF
J gene: TRBJ1-2; V gene: TRBV6-5; clone size: large; CDR3 length: 12; CDR3 protein: CASTTPNYGYTF
J gene: TRBJ1-1; V gene: TRBV30; clone size: large; CDR3 length: 12; CDR3 protein: CAWSPRNTEAFF
J gene: TRBJ2-1; V gene: TRBV27; clone size: large; CDR3 length: 16; CDR3 protein: CASSPRSPSGIDEQFF
J gene: TRBJ1-1; V gene: TRBV5-5; clone size: large; CDR3 length: 14; CDR3 protein: CASSFGAQGTEAFF
J gene: TRBJ1-1; V gene: TRBV7-3; clone size: medium-sized; CDR3 length: 13; CDR3 protein: CASSAREMAKAFF
J gene: TRBJ1-1; V gene: TRBV5-1; clone size: medium-sized; CDR3 length: 13; CDR3 protein: CASSLMGIEGAFF
J gene: TRBJ2-5; V gene: TRBV5-1; clone size: medium-sized; CDR3 length: 16; CDR3 protein: CASSFSRQGVRETQYF
J gene: TRBJ1-2; V gene: TRBV7-9; clone size: medium-sized; CDR3 length: 18; CDR3 protein: CASSLARVQLPTNYGYTF
J gene: TRBJ2-7; V gene: TRBV10-3; clone size: large; CDR3 length: 19; CDR3 protein: CAISTGTSGRADHSYEQYF
J gene: TRBJ2-7; V gene: TRBV6-5; clone size: medium-sized; CDR3 length: 15; CDR3 protein: CASSYSLAGGYEQYF
J gene: TRBJ2-1; V gene: TRBV11-1; clone size: .; CDR3 length: 19; CDR3 protein: CASSLGGQGPLRAYNEQFF
J gene: TRBJ1-1; V gene: TRBV5-6; clone size: medium-sized; CDR3 length: 15; CDR3 protein: CASSLRGIQNTEAFF
J gene: TRBJ2-1; V gene: TRBV19; clone size: large; CDR3 length: 14; CDR3 protein: CATMAGQGRNEQFF
J gene: TRBJ2-2; V gene: TRBV2; clone size: medium-sized; CDR3 length: 14; CDR3 protein: CAINTGPKVGELFF
J gene: TRBJ2-3; V gene: TRBV5-8; clone size: medium-sized; CDR3 length: 15; CDR3 protein: CASSFGDRGPDTQYF
J gene: TRBJ2-7; V gene: TRBV27; clone size: hyperexpanded; CDR3 length: 15; CDR3 protein: CASSLSGGGTYEQYF
J gene: TRBJ2-5; V gene: TRBV18; clone size: large; CDR3 length: 16; CDR3 protein: CASSPPGQGLGETQYF
J gene: TRBJ1-3; V gene: TRBV20-1; clone size: medium-sized; CDR3 length: 15; CDR3 protein: CSAPRGGKAGNTIYF
J gene: TRBJ1-2; V gene: TRBV18; clone size: large; CDR3 length: 15; CDR3 protein: CASSPREQGAQGYTF
J gene: TRBJ2-7; V gene: TRBV19; clone size: .; CDR3 length: 16; CDR3 protein: CASTVGTSGEAYEQYF
J gene: TRBJ2-7; V gene: TRBV29-1; clone size: large; CDR3 length: 13; CDR3 protein: CSVSQWGAYEQYF
J gene: TRBJ1-4; V gene: TRBV6-1; clone size: large; CDR3 length: 17; CDR3 protein: CASSEGRGGSTNEKLFF
J gene: TRBJ2-1; V gene: TRBV11-2; clone size: large; CDR3 length: 15; CDR3 protein: CASSLVGGSSHEQFF
J gene: TRBJ2-7; V gene: TRBV20-1; clone size: medium-sized; CDR3 length: 14; CDR3 protein: CSAREVQSSYEQYF
J gene: TRBJ1-1; V gene: TRBV18; clone size: medium-sized; CDR3 length: 14; CDR3 protein: CASSPESGQLEAFF
J gene: TRBJ1-2; V gene: TRBV9; clone size: .; CDR3 length: 13; CDR3 protein: CASSDRTGYGYTF
J gene: TRBJ2-1; V gene: TRBV20-1; clone size: medium-sized; CDR3 length: 15; CDR3 protein: CSAESGRISYNEQFF
J gene: TRBJ2-7; V gene: TRBV6-5; clone size: hyperexpanded; CDR3 length: 15; CDR3 protein: CASSPLAGARYEQYF
J gene: TRBJ1-1; V gene: TRBV5-1; clone size: .; CDR3 length: 15; CDR3 protein: CASSLAGRTNTEAFF
J gene: TRBJ1-2; V gene: TRBV12-3/TRBV12-4; clone size: medium-sized; CDR3 length: 13; CDR3 protein: CASSGQSRGGYTF
J gene: TRBJ2-7; V gene: TRBV6-2/TRBV6-3; clone size: large; CDR3 length: 15; CDR3 protein: CASRTGSGGGYEQYF
J gene: TRBJ2-7; V gene: TRBV12-3/TRBV12-4; clone size: medium-sized; CDR3 length: 14; CDR3 protein: CASSPAGGPREQYF
J gene: TRBJ1-6; V gene: TRBV7-2; clone size: medium-sized; CDR3 length: 16; CDR3 protein: CASSFNRRGDNSPLHF
J gene: TRBJ1-2; V gene: TRBV29-1; clone size: large; CDR3 length: 15; CDR3 protein: CSVEEGGQLNYGYTF
J gene: TRBJ1-4; V gene: TRBV5-1; clone size: medium-sized; CDR3 length: 14; CDR3 protein: CASSLGSTGEKLFF
J gene: TRBJ1-5; V gene: TRBV24-1; clone size: medium-sized; CDR3 length: 15; CDR3 protein: CATSDRTGVGQPQHF
J gene: TRBJ1-6; V gene: TRBV7-9; clone size: medium-sized; CDR3 length: 15; CDR3 protein: CASSLSSYYNSPLHF
J gene: TRBJ1-3; V gene: TRBV7-9; clone size: .; CDR3 length: 15; CDR3 protein: CASGKTGDAGNTIYF
J gene: TRBJ2-7; V gene: TRBV2; clone size: medium-sized; CDR3 length: 14; CDR3 protein: CATPRGPGNDEQYF
J gene: TRBJ2-1; V gene: TRBV7-3; clone size: medium-sized; CDR3 length: 15; CDR3 protein: CASSATSEPYNEQFF
J gene: TRBJ1-5; V gene: TRBV5-1; clone size: medium-sized; CDR3 length: 15; CDR3 protein: CASSPFAGAGQPQHF
J gene: TRBJ2-5; V gene: TRBV21-1; clone size: .; CDR3 length: 14; CDR3 protein: CAGSVLGVRETQYF
J gene: TRBJ2-7; V gene: TRBV4-2; clone size: .; CDR3 length: 15; CDR3 protein: CASSQAPAGAPVQYF
J gene: TRBJ2-2; V gene: TRBV20-1; clone size: medium-sized; CDR3 length: 15; CDR3 protein: CSARGTSGGTGELFF
J gene: TRBJ1-2; V gene: TRBV11-3; clone size: medium-sized; CDR3 length: 16; CDR3 protein: CASSLAPTRSNYGYTF